Presented here are 25 T cell receptor beta chains from one specimen sequenced in a study of T cells in Graves' hyperthyroidism and ophthalmopathy. The TCR beta CDR3 regions underwent amplification using RNA transcripts as the source. Carried out on the TCR CDR3, a first-round RT-PCR used the HTBI primer set. Using its own MiXCR run on the multiplex PCR reads, TCRdb lists one record per CDR3 protein. This table holds approximately 640,000 distinct CDR3 sequences, around 15% found once. The sequenced sample consisted of blood. The receptors shown here come from a woman in her thirties with Graves' hyperthyroidism.

This clonotype occurred many times. This chain connects TRBV4-1 to TRBJ2-5; 7 bases map to TRBD1. This CDR3 comprises 15 residues. Germline V CDR1 and CDR2: MGHRA, YSYEKL. V lost 4 bases, J lost 4 bases, and 9 bases stayed unmatched. The CDR3 region has the DNA TGCGCCAGCAGCCTCGAGGGATACAGGGGAGAGACCCAGTACTTC. Its protein is CASSLEGYRGETQYF.

In its sample, this clonotype was seen many times. The chain carries TRBV7-2 and TRBJ2-3; tentatively, D is TRBD2 (6 bases). V was clipped by 5 bases and J by 6 bases, with 15 bases between them. Germline loops: CDR1 SGHTA, CDR2 FQGNSA. CDR3 length equals 14 residues. Here the CDR3 reads CASSHPAGEDTQYF. In DNA form, the CDR3 reads TGTGCCAGCAGCCATCCAGCGGGCGAGGATACGCAGTATTTT.

This clonotype was detected ten times or more. This chain uses TRBV28 with TRBJ2-5; the D gene is possibly TRBD2 (7 bases). The V and J ends lost 6 bases and 3 bases respectively, with 11 bases between them. The CDR3 covers 13 residues. Germline V CDR1 and CDR2: MDHEN, SYDVKM. CDR3 sequence: CASRGGGEETQYF. CDR3 nucleotide sequence: TGTGCCAGCAGGGGAGGGGGAGAAGAGACCCAGTACTTC.

This chain links TRBV20-1 with TRBJ1-5; 7 positions match TRBD1. Germline V gives CDR1 DFQATT, CDR2 SNEGSKA (reference sequence). V trimming: 4 bases; J trimming: 5 bases; junction bases outside the gene matches: 11. The CDR3 sequence is 15 residues long. The CDR3 DNA reads TGCAGTGCTACCAGAAGGACAGGCCCAGATCAGCCCCAGCATTTT. Its translation is CSATRRTGPDQPQHF.

The chain uses TRBV7-9 and TRBJ2-1; 8 bases fit TRBD2. The CDR3 covers 15 residues. Germline CDR1 reads SEHNR; CDR2 reads FQNEAQ (reference sequence). Trimming took 6 bases from V and 7 from J; bases not matched to a gene: 11. The CDR3 reads CASRAGWREENEQFF. CDR3 nucleotides: TGTGCCAGCAGGGCCGGGTGGCGGGAGGAAAATGAGCAGTTCTTC.

This clonotype has a handful of counts. This may come from a read error, since a much larger clone is one base off. The DNA is omitted, as the CDR3 cannot be located on it reliably, and the CDR3 follows TCRdb's listing. The CDR3 sequence: CAWSWASGNYEQHF. This chain connects TRBV30 to TRBJ2-7; TRBD2, the table's D call, was not compared with the DNA. Germline CDR1 reads GTSNPN; CDR2 reads SVGIG (reference sequence). The CDR3 is made up of 14 amino acids, end residues included.

This clonotype was observed many times. V is TRBV7-2 and J is TRBJ1-1, with D perhaps TRBD1 (5 bases). The CDR3 totals 15 residues. The germline CDR1 and CDR2 sequences are SGHTA and FQGNSA. V was trimmed by 1 base and J by 3 bases, leaving 12 bases between them. Here the CDR3 DNA reads TGTGCCAGCAGCTTAGAAGCAAGGGGCTACACTGAAGCTTTCTTT. This translates into CASSLEARGYTEAFF. The variable domain in full, completed from reference TRBV7-2 and TRBJ1-1, reads GAGVSQSPSNKVTEKGKDVELRCDPISGHTALYWYRQSLGQGLEFLIYFQGNSAPDKSGLPSDRFSAERTGGSVSTLTIQRTQQEDSAVYLCASSLEARGYTEAFFGQGTRLTVV.

This clonotype was observed once. A much bigger clone sits one base away, suggesting this may be a read error. The chain is built from TRBV18 and TRBJ1-1, with a possible D match to TRBD1 (5 bases). Germline-derived CDR1 and CDR2 are KGHSH and LQKENI. The CDR3 totals 14 residues. The CDR3 loop is CASSPPARATEVFF. DNA of the CDR3: TGTGCCAGCTCACCTCCCGCCAGGGCCACTGAAGTTTTCTTT.

This clonotype was picked up many times. The chain employs TRBV2 and TRBJ2-7, with TRBD2 matching 16 bases. The CDR3 has 16 residues. In germline, CDR1 is SNHLY, CDR2 FYNNEI. V shed 6 bases and J 6 bases; nucleotides not matched to a gene: 8. In DNA, the CDR3 is TGTGCCAGCAGGGGAGGGACTAGCGGGAGGGCCGGCGAGCAGTACTTC. Translated: CASRGGTSGRAGEQYF.

The chain links TRBV7-9 to TRBJ1-1; 10 bases align to TRBD1. V was pared by 2 bases and J by 6 bases, with 6 bases of the junction left unmatched. Germline CDR1 reads SEHNR; CDR2 reads FQNEAQ (reference sequence). This CDR3 comprises 15 residues. The CDR3 DNA is TGTGCCAGCAGCTTACCGGGACAGGGGAAGTCTGAAGCTTTCTTT. As protein: CASSLPGQGKSEAFF.

This clonotype was counted many times. The V and J genes are TRBV27 and TRBJ1-5; D is perhaps TRBD1 (5 bases). CDR1 and CDR2 (germline): MNHEY, SMNVEV (reference sequence). V was trimmed by 1 base and J by 2 bases, leaving 12 bases between them. The CDR3 has 16 amino acids. CDR3 sequence reads: CASSLLPGLGNQPQHF. CDR3 DNA: TGTGCCAGCAGTTTATTACCGGGGCTAGGCAATCAGCCCCAGCATTTT.

Points on this clonotype: An end of the junction differs from the germline gene, which may be a read error. V gene TRBV2 combines with J gene TRBJ2-2; D may be TRBD2 (6 bases). The germline V gene has CDR1 SNHLY and CDR2 FYNNEI. CDR3 length: 13 residues. CDR3 DNA sequence: TGTGCCAGCAGGGGACTTCTGACCGAGGAGCTGTTTTTT. Its protein is CASRGLLTEELFF.

The rearrangement joins TRBV11-3 to TRBJ1-3; D gene uncertain. V gave up 1 base and J gave up 7 bases, with 14 bases separating them. The CDR3 is 15 amino acids. Germline V gene lookup returns CDR1 SGHNT and CDR2 YENEEA. CDR3 in DNA: TGTGCCAGCAGCTTAGTCGGCCTGACGGGGAACACCATATATTTT. Protein: CASSLVGLTGNTIYF.

The table lists this clonotype with many counts. The gene calls are TRBV20-1 and TRBJ2-7; D not resolved. The CDR3 contains 14 residues. The germline V and J ends were trimmed by 1 base and 0 bases, with 10 bases remaining between them. In germline, CDR1 is DFQATT, CDR2 SNEGSKA (reference sequence). The chain's CDR3 is CSARVAAASYEQYF. The CDR3 region has the DNA TGCAGTGCTAGAGTGGCGGCAGCCTCCTACGAGCAGTACTTC.

V usage is TRBV4-3 and J usage is TRBJ2-3; 7 nucleotides line up with TRBD2. The CDR3 spans 17 residues. Germline loops: CDR1 LGHNA, CDR2 YSLEER. J gave up 4 bases and V 0 bases, and 10 bases lay outside the gene matches. CDR3 DNA: TGCGCCAGCAGCCAAGACCCCTCTAGGGAGGGCCCAGATACGCAGTATTTT. It specifies CASSQDPSREGPDTQYF.

This clonotype was seen repeatedly, ten times or more. The chain joins TRBV28 to TRBJ1-1; D remains unclear. V was pared by 5 bases and J by 1 base, with 8 bases between. CDR1 and CDR2 (germline): MDHEN, SYDVKM. The CDR3 covers 13 residues. CDR3 residues: CASSGLGNTEAFF. CDR3 bases: TGTGCCAGCAGTGGTCTAGGGAACACTGAAGCTTTCTTT.

This chain connects TRBV28 to TRBJ1-2, with unresolved D. CDR3 size: 11 residues. V was cut by 7 bases and J by 4 bases, with 7 bases left in between. From germline, CDR1 is MDHEN and CDR2 SYDVKM. This CDR3 reads CASNTRYGYTF. As DNA, the CDR3 is TGTGCCAGCAATACCCGCTATGGCTACACCTTC.

This clonotype was seen at least ten times. The chain carries TRBV6-1 and TRBJ2-7, with D perhaps matching TRBD2 (5 bases). Germline CDR1 MNHNS, CDR2 SASEGT. V was shortened by 1 base and J by 0 bases, with 10 bases between the two germline ends. The CDR3 contains 15 residues. This CDR3 is CASSEVRGNSYEQYF. CDR3 in DNA: TGTGCCAGCAGTGAAGTAAGAGGGAACTCCTACGAGCAGTACTTC.

To note about this clonotype: This may arise from a read error, as a much more abundant clone is one base away. The chain joins TRBV20-1 to TRBJ2-1, with TRBD2 matching over 8 bases. Germline lookup yields CDR1 DFQATT and CDR2 SNEGSKA (reference sequence). The junction had 14 bases not matched to a gene; V was cut back by 3 bases and J by 4 bases. CDR3 length: 17 amino acids. The DNA of the CDR3 is TGCAGTGCTAGTACTAGCGGACTTCGCTTGGCTTACAATGAGCAGTTCTTC. Translated, it gives CSASTSGLRLAYNEQFF.

In its sample, this clonotype was seen many times. The chain links TRBV28 to TRBJ2-5; 12 bases match TRBD1. In germline, CDR1 is MDHEN, CDR2 SYDVKM. CDR3 size: 17 residues. The trim removed 2 bases at V and 3 bases at J, leaving 7 bases unmatched. The CDR3: CASSLQGQGAREETQYF. The CDR3 region has the DNA TGTGCCAGCAGTTTACAGGGACAGGGGGCCCGCGAAGAGACCCAGTACTTC.

The genes are TRBV9 and TRBJ2-7; D gene unclear. The germline CDR1 and CDR2 sequences are SGDLS and YYNGEE. V lost 0 bases to trimming and J lost 0 bases, with 7 bases between them. There are 14 residues in the CDR3. The CDR3 DNA follows: TGTGCCAGCAGCGTAGGTGAAGTCTCCTACGAGCAGTACTTC. It is translated as CASSVGEVSYEQYF.

This clonotype was detected ten times or more. DNA for the CDR3: TGTGCCAGCAGACAAGGGATGGGCCAGCCCCAGCATTTT. Its protein is CASRQGMGQPQHF. This chain uses TRBV2 with TRBJ1-5; the D is unclear. The CDR3 consists of 13 residues. Between the trimmed V and J ends, which lost 6 bases and 7 bases, there was a span of 13 bases. Germline loops: CDR1 SNHLY, CDR2 FYNNEI.

This clonotype was found a few times. This chain uses TRBV4-1 with TRBJ2-7; 9 bases map to TRBD2. V lost 3 bases, J lost 2 bases, and 8 bases stayed unmatched. CDR3 length: 16 residues. The germline gives CDR1 MGHRA, CDR2 YSYEKL. This CDR3 is CASSHPRLAETYEQYF. The CDR3 nucleotides read TGCGCCAGCAGCCACCCGCGACTAGCGGAGACCTACGAGCAGTACTTC.

This clonotype has ten or more counts. The DNA is omitted, as the CDR3 cannot be located on it reliably, and the CDR3 follows TCRdb's listing. This chain uses TRBV28 with TRBJ2-1; the listed D gene, TRBD2, was not tested against the DNA. Germline V lookup: CDR1 MDHEN, CDR2 SYDVKM. The CDR3 spans 18 amino acids, including both terminal residues. CDR3 loop: CASSLSPLWAGGPGEQFF.

This clonotype has just a few counts. The chain carries TRBV11-2 and TRBJ2-7; tentatively, D is TRBD1 (6 bases). The CDR3 runs to 15 residues. Germline values: CDR1 SGHAT, CDR2 FQNNGV. Trimming stripped 5 bases from V and 4 bases from J, with 18 bases between. The CDR3 protein is CASSQGIRGIYEQYF. The DNA of the CDR3 is TGTGCCAGCAGCCAAGGTATTAGGGGGATATACGAGCAGTACTTC.